This TCR beta chain was identified in a study of blood T cell repertoires in COVID-19. Study-wide context: Collection of acute and convalescent COVID-19 samples took place in the United States, Italy and Spain. Sources were T cells, B-cell-depleted T cells, or PBMCs; the material itself was cDNA or gDNA.

As handled by the study authors: It was from reference gene primer amplification that nucleated cell counts were estimated. Sequencing was performed with immunoSEQ multiplex PCR; in TCRdb, only in-frame clones are kept and a portion is missing. V and J calls and clone size are those listed in that table; D and trimming were worked out from the DNA. This sample yields about 73,000 clones, of which roughly nine tenths are seen a single time; about 9.2% belongs to the top ten. The CDR3 spans 16 residues. Germline V gene sequence: CDR1 SGHRS, CDR2 YFSETQ. Trimming removed 3 bases from V and 8 bases from J; junction bases left unmatched: 7.

This receptor was identified in a man older than 75 with acute or convalescent COVID-19. Source material: peripheral blood. J is TRBJ2-1 and V is TRBV5-1; 14 nucleotides agree with TRBD2. The CDR3 spells CASSSGTSGRLYEQFF. CDR3 nucleotides: TGCGCCAGCAGCTCGGGGACTAGCGGGAGATTGTATGAGCAGTTCTTC.